The 18 T cell receptor beta chains below all came from one sample that was sequenced in a study of T cell changes during pregnancy in multiple sclerosis. Method: immunoSEQ multiplex PCR; TCRdb's copy keeps in-frame clones and lacks some. The sample yields tens of thousands of clones, around nine tenths seen once. The starting material was CD4+ T cells from peripheral blood mononuclear cells, obtained before pregnancy. These TCRs come from a female donor with multiple sclerosis, enrolled in a pregnancy study.

The chain couples TRBV7-9 to TRBJ1-4; a weak D match, TRBD1 (6 bases). This CDR3 has 13 amino acids. In germline, CDR1 is SEHNR, CDR2 FQNEAQ (reference sequence). Trimming took 5 bases from V and 10 from J, leaving 14 bases between them. CDR3 DNA: TGTGCCAGCAGCCCTAGCGGACAGCCAAAACTGTTTTTT. This gives the protein CASSPSGQPKLFF.

The rearrangement links TRBV7-2 to TRBJ1-5, with 9 bases that match TRBD1. The junction had 4 bases not matched to a gene; V was cut back by 4 bases and J by 3 bases. The CDR3 spans 15 residues. Looked up from germline, CDR1 is SGHTA and CDR2 is FQGNSA. The DNA for the CDR3 is TGTGCCAGCAGCTGGGGACAGGGCAACAATCAGCCCCAGCATTTT. Protein product: CASSWGQGNNQPQHF. The whole variable domain, remainder taken from reference TRBV7-2 and TRBJ1-5, is GAGVSQSPSNKVTEKGKDVELRCDPISGHTALYWYRQSLGQGLEFLIYFQGNSAPDKSGLPSDRFSAERTGGSVSTLTIQRTQQEDSAVYLCASSWGQGNNQPQHFGDGTRLSIL.

This chain uses TRBV16 with TRBJ2-5, with D maybe TRBD1 (6 bases). This CDR3 comprises 14 residues. The germline V gene encodes CDR1 KGHSY and CDR2 FQNENV. V lost 2 bases and J 5 bases, leaving 12 bases between the germline ends. The CDR3 region is CASSQAGERETQYF. The DNA for the CDR3 is TGTGCCAGCAGCCAAGCAGGGGAGAGGGAGACCCAGTACTTC.

This chain joins TRBV10-3 and TRBJ2-2, with TRBD2 matching 11 bases. Trimming took 11 bases from V and 2 from J; bases not matched to a gene: 16. CDR3 length: 18 amino acids. Germline V lookup: CDR1 ENHRY, CDR2 SYGVKD. CDR3 coding DNA: TGTGCCTCGGCCCTTCCCATAGCGGGAGGGATCAACACCGGGGAGCTGTTTTTT. This encodes CASALPIAGGINTGELFF.

The rearrangement uses TRBV29-1 and TRBJ1-2; tentative D call: TRBD1 (5 bases). This CDR3 is built from 12 residues. Germline V CDR1 and CDR2: SQVTM, ANQGSEA. Trimming took off 5 bases at V and 6 bases at J, with 13 bases between the two ends. The CDR3 DNA sequence: TGCAGCGTTTGGGGCGGGGAGCATGGCTACACCTTC. It specifies CSVWGGEHGYTF.

The chain uses TRBV7-9 and TRBJ2-6; tentative D call: TRBD2 (5 bases). CDR1 is SEHNR, CDR2 FQNEAQ, per germline (reference sequence). Trimming cost V 0 bases and J 4 bases, with 10 bases left between them. The CDR3 has 16 amino acids. CDR3 nucleotides: TGTGCCAGCAGCTTAGCCCGGGGATCCGGGGCCAACGTCCTGACTTTC. Residues: CASSLARGSGANVLTF. The full variable domain, in which reference TRBV7-9 and TRBJ2-6 provide the parts outside the CDR3, is DTGVSQNPRHKITKRGQNVTFRCDPISEHNRLYWYRQTLGQGPEFLTYFQNEAQLEKSRLLSDRFSAERPKGSFSTLEIQRTEQGDSAMYLCASSLARGSGANVLTFGAGSRLTVL.

V and J are TRBV28 and TRBJ2-2; 8 bases align to TRBD1. This CDR3 has 15 residues. With V trimmed by 8 bases and J by 5 bases, 10 bases remained unmatched. The germline V gene encodes CDR1 MDHEN and CDR2 SYDVKM. CDR3 sequence reads: CASYSGGSITGELFF. The CDR3 DNA follows: TGTGCCAGCTACTCAGGGGGCAGTATAACCGGGGAGCTGTTTTTT.

The rearrangement links TRBV28 to TRBJ2-1; D unresolved. V lost 4 bases and J 10 bases, leaving 8 bases between the germline ends. Germline CDR1 and CDR2: MDHEN and SYDVKM. The CDR3 totals 11 residues. CDR3: CASSSVAEQFF. CDR3 nucleotides: TGTGCCAGCAGTTCCGTAGCCGAGCAGTTCTTC.

V gene TRBV10-3 combines with J gene TRBJ2-7, with TRBD1 identical over 9 bases. The V gene's germline CDR1 is ENHRY and CDR2 SYGVKD. The ends lost 4 bases at V and 5 bases at J; junction bases unmatched: 3. This CDR3 is 13 amino acids long. This chain's CDR3 is CAISGTGADEQYF. CDR3 nucleotides: TGTGCCATCAGTGGGACAGGGGCGGACGAGCAGTACTTC.

This clone was counted a single time. The rearrangement uses TRBV15 and TRBJ2-1; D is possibly TRBD2 (6 bases). Germline V gene lookup returns CDR1 LNHNV and CDR2 YYDKDF (reference sequence). CDR3 size: 18 residues. V lost 0 bases and J 1 base, leaving 16 bases between the germline ends. Here the CDR3 DNA reads TGTGCCACCAGCAGAGATTTCTTGGTGGGAGGATCCTACAATGAGCAGTTCTTC. Protein product: CATSRDFLVGGSYNEQFF.

The rearrangement links TRBV2 to TRBJ1-4; no reliable D call. CDR3 length equals 13 residues. In germline, CDR1 is SNHLY, CDR2 FYNNEI. The germline V and J ends were trimmed by 8 bases and 6 bases, with 13 bases remaining between them. DNA of the CDR3: TGTGCCAGCCGGAGGGAGACCGATGAAAAACTGTTTTTT. Residues: CASRRETDEKLFF.

The J gene is TRBJ2-7, the V gene TRBV4-2; the D gene is possibly TRBD2 (6 bases). The V gene lost 0 bases and the J gene lost 3 bases, with 12 bases spanning the gap. The CDR3 covers 15 residues. Germline assignment: CDR1 LGHNA and CDR2 YNFKEQ. The CDR3 loop is CASSQDLEGGYEQYF. CDR3 coding DNA: TGTGCCAGCAGCCAAGATCTTGAGGGAGGCTACGAGCAGTACTTC.

The chain employs TRBV7-2 and TRBJ1-1; D uncertain. The germline V gene encodes CDR1 SGHTA and CDR2 FQGNSA. V was shortened by 1 base and J by 4 bases, with 7 bases between the two germline ends. The CDR3 is 13 amino acids. CDR3 coding DNA: TGTGCCAGCAGCTTAGTGGAGGGCACTGAAGCTTTCTTT. This gives the protein CASSLVEGTEAFF.

This chain joins TRBV19 and TRBJ1-5; the D is unclear. This CDR3 has 16 residues. The V gene lost 1 base and the J gene lost 0 bases, with 10 bases spanning the gap. CDR1 LNHDA and CDR2 SQIVND come from the germline V gene (reference sequence). The CDR3 region has the DNA TGTGCCAGTAGTATAGTTCACAACCCTAGCAATCAGCCCCAGCATTTT. It codes for CASSIVHNPSNQPQHF.

The chain employs TRBV5-4 and TRBJ1-2; maybe TRBD1 (5 bases). CDR1 is SGHNT, CDR2 YYREEE, per germline (reference sequence). Trimming took 3 bases from V and 3 from J, leaving 12 bases between them. The CDR3 sequence is 14 residues long. The chain's CDR3 is CASSWGGVDYGYTF. The DNA for the CDR3 is TGTGCCAGCAGCTGGGGGGGTGTCGACTATGGCTACACCTTC.

This chain links TRBV30 with TRBJ2-4; 7 nucleotides line up with TRBD1. Trimming removed 4 bases from V and 9 bases from J; junction bases left unmatched: 12. This CDR3 comprises 14 residues. Germline CDR1 is GTSNPN and CDR2 is SVGIG (reference sequence). The CDR3 protein is CAWIGRDRGGIQYF. DNA of the CDR3: TGTGCCTGGATCGGTAGGGACAGAGGGGGCATTCAGTACTTC.

The genes are TRBV10-3 and TRBJ2-2, with D maybe TRBD2 (8 bases). V lost 6 bases and J lost 2, with 16 bases in between. Germline V lookup: CDR1 ENHRY, CDR2 SYGVKD. The CDR3 is 16 residues long. The CDR3 sequence: CAISGGGTANTGELFF. The CDR3 region has the DNA TGTGCCATCAGCGGGGGGGGGACAGCCAACACCGGGGAGCTGTTTTTT.

The V call is TRBV5-6, the J call TRBJ1-3; D is ambiguous. CDR3 length equals 15 residues. V shed 3 bases and J shed 0 bases, with 10 bases lying between them. Germline assignment: CDR1 SGHDT and CDR2 YYEEEE. The CDR3 region is CASSSTVRSGNTIYF. As DNA, the CDR3 is TGTGCCAGCAGCTCTACAGTTCGCTCTGGAAACACCATATATTTT.